Listed below are T cell receptor beta chains from one sample, sequenced in a study of OX40 agonist ivuxolimab in advanced cancers. The repertoire was sequenced with immunoSEQ multiplex PCR; TCRdb's copy has only in-frame clones and lacks some. Of 75,000 to 95,000 clones listed, about nine tenths were seen once; the top ten hold 6.5% to 9%. Sample: CD4+ or CD8+ T cells sorted from blood, taken in a trial of the OX40 agonist ivuxolimab. All receptors come from an adult with an advanced solid tumor such as melanoma, head and neck, liver or kidney cancer. CDR3s include the opening cysteine and the closing phenylalanine or tryptophan. The D gene is left open where the match is weak. Only some rows state a clone size, as once, few, many or a class for expanded clones.

V,size,J,D,DNA,CDR3
TRBV11-2,few,TRBJ2-6,-,TGTGCCAGCAGCTTAATTTTGGCTGGGGCCAACGTCCTGACTTTC,CASSLILAGANVLTF
TRBV30,-,TRBJ1-2,-,TGTGCCTGGAGTGTTGTAGGGAACTATGGCTACACCTTC,CAWSVVGNYGYTF
TRBV7-2,-,TRBJ2-7,TRBD2,TGTGCCAGCAGCGTACCCGGGACTAGCGGGACCCCTTACGAGCAGTACTTC,CASSVPGTSGTPYEQYF
TRBV18,-,TRBJ2-7,-,TGTGCCAGCTCACCGTCTCTCAGGGCATTCTACGAGCAGTACTTC,CASSPSLRAFYEQYF
TRBV5-1,-,TRBJ2-7,TRBD2,TGCGCCAGCAGCCCGGGGACTAGCGGGAGGGCCTACGAGCAGTACTTC,CASSPGTSGRAYEQYF
TRBV6-5,-,TRBJ1-3,-,TGTGCCAGCAGTTATGGAGCTGGAAACACCATATATTTT,CASSYGAGNTIYF
TRBV6-5,-,TRBJ1-2,-,TGTGCCAGCAGTTTTTCAGGGGAGGGTGGCTACACCTTC,CASSFSGEGGYTF
TRBV28,-,TRBJ2-7,TRBD1,TGTGCCAGCTACTTACAGGGGGCCTACGAGCAGTACTTC,CASYLQGAYEQYF
TRBV11-3,few,TRBJ2-7,-,TGTGCCAGCAGCTTATGGGCCGATGACGGCGACGAGCAGTACTTC,CASSLWADDGDEQYF
TRBV28,-,TRBJ1-1,TRBD1,TGTGCCAGCAGCAAGGACAGGGGGCGATTGGACACTGAAGCTTTCTTT,CASSKDRGRLDTEAFF
TRBV18,-,TRBJ2-3,TRBD2,TGTGCCAGCTCACCCCTTGGACTAGCGGGGATCACAGATACGCAGTATTTT,CASSPLGLAGITDTQYF
TRBV9,-,TRBJ2-1,TRBD2,TGTGCCAGCAGCGTAGGACTAGCGGGAGACGCCTCCTACAATGAGCAGTTCTTC,CASSVGLAGDASYNEQFF
TRBV7-9,once,TRBJ2-1,TRBD1,TGTGCCAGCAGCCCCGGGACAGGGGTAATCTTC,CASSPGTGVIF
TRBV25-1,few,TRBJ2-3,TRBD2,TGTGCCAGCAGTGAATATGGCGGGGGATCAGATACGCAGTATTTT,CASSEYGGGSDTQYF
TRBV11-2,-,TRBJ2-7,-,TGTGCCAGCAGCTCCCTTCGGAGGGTGTACGAGCAGTACTTC,CASSSLRRVYEQYF
TRBV29-1,-,TRBJ2-3,-,TGCAGCGTTGAAGGGCCTAGCACAGATACGCAGTATTTT,CSVEGPSTDTQYF